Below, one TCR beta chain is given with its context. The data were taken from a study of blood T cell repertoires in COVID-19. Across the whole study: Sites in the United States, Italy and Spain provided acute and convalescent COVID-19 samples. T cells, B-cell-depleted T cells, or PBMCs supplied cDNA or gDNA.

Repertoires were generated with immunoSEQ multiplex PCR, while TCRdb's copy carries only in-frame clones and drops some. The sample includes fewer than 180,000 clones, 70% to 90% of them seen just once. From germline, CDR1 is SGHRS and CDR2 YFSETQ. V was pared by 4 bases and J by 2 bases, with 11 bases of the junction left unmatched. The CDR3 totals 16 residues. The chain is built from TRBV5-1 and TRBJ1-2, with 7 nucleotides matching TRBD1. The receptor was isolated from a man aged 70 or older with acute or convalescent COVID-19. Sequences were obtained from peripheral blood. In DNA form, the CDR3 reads TGCGCCAGCAGCAAATTCCAGGGACAGAACAACTATGGCTACACCTTC. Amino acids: CASSKFQGQNNYGYTF.